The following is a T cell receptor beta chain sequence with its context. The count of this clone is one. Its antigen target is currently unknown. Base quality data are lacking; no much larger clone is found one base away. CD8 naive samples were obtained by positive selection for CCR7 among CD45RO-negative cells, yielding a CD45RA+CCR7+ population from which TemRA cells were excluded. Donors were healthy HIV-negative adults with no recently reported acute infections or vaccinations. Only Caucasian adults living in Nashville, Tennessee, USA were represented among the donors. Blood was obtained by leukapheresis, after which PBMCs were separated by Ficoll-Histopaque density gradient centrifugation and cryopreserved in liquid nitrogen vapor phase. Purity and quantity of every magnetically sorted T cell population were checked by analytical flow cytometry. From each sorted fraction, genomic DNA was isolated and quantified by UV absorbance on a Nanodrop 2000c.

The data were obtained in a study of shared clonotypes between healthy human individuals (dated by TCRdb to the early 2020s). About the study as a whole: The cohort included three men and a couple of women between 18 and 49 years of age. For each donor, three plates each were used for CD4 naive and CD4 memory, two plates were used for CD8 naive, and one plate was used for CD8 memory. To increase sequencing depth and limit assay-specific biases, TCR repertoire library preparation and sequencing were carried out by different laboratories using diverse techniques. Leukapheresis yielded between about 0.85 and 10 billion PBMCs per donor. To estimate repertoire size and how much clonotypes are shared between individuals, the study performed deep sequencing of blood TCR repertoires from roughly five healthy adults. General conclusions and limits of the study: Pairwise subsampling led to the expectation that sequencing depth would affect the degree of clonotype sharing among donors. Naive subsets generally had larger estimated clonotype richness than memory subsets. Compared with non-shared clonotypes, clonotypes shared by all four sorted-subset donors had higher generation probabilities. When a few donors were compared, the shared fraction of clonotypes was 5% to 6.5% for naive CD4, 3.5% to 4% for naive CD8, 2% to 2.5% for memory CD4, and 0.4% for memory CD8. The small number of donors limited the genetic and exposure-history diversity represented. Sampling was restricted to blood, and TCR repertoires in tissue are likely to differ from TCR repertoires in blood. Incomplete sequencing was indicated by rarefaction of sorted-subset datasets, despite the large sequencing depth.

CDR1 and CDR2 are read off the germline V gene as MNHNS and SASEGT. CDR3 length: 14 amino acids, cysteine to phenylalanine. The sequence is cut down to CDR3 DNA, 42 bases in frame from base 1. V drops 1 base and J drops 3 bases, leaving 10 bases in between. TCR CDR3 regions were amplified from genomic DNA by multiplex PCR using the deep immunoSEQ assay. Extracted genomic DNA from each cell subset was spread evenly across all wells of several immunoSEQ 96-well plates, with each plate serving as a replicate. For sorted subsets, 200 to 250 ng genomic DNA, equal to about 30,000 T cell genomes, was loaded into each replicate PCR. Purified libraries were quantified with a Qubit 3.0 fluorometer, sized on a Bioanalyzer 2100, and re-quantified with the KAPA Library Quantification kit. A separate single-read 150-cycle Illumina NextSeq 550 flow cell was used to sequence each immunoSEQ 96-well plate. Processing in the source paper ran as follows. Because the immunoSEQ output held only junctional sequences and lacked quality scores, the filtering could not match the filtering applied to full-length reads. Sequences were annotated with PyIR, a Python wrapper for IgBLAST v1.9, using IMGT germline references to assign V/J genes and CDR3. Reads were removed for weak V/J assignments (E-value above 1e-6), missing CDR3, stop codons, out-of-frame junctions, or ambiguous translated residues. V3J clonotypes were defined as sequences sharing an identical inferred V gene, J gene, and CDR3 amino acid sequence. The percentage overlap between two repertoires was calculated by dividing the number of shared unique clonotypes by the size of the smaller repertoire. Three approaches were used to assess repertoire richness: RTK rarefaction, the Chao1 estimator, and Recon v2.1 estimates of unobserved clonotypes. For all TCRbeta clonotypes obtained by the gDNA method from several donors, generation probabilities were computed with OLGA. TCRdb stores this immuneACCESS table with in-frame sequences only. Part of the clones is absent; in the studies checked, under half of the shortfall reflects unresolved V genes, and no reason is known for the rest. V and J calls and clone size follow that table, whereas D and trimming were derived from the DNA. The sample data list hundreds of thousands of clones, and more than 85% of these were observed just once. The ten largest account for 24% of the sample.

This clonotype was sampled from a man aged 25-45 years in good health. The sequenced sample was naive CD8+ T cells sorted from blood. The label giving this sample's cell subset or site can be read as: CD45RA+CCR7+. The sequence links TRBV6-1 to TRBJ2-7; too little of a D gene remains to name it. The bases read TGTGCCAGCAGTGAAGTGGTAGGCGGCTACGAGCAGTACTTC. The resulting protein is CASSEVVGGYEQYF.